One sample yielded the 32 T cell receptor beta chains listed below, sequenced in a study of blood T cell repertoires in COVID-19. Sequenced by immunoSEQ multiplex PCR; TCRdb stores in-frame clones only, minus some. The table has just over 90,000 clones, approximately 80% seen once; the top ten hold 16%. Sequencing was carried out using peripheral blood. The receptors here all came from a human donor in a cohort sampled during active COVID-19.

The rearrangement joins TRBV2 to TRBJ2-3; a possible D gene is TRBD1 (5 bases). V was shortened by 5 bases and J by 6 bases, with 18 bases between the two germline ends. The CDR3 loop spans 15 amino acids. CDR1 is SNHLY, CDR2 FYNNEI, per germline. The CDR3 bases are TGTGCCAGCAGTCAGGACATCTTCCCAACCGATACGCAGTATTTT. Translated: CASSQDIFPTDTQYF.

This clone was found once. CDR3 region: CASDSGTGGFFPNQPQHF. The CDR3 DNA follows: TGTGCCAGCGATTCCGGGACAGGGGGCTTCTTCCCCAATCAGCCCCAGCATTTT. The V and J genes are TRBV28 and TRBJ1-5; 12 bases agree with TRBD1. The J segment lost 3 bases and the V segment lost 8 bases, leaving 14 bases of the junction unmatched. Germline V lookup: CDR1 MDHEN, CDR2 SYDVKM. The CDR3 length is 18 residues.

This rearrangement joins TRBV7-2 to TRBJ2-7; D might be TRBD2 (5 bases). Germline CDR1 and CDR2: SGHTA and FQGNSA. Trimming took 4 bases from V and 2 from J, leaving 15 bases between them. CDR3 size: 15 residues. The CDR3 reads CASSSGLADTYEQYF. The CDR3 DNA reads TGTGCCAGCAGCTCCGGGCTAGCCGATACCTACGAGCAGTACTTC.

The chain has TRBV7-8 and TRBJ2-7, with 10 bases that match TRBD1. CDR3 size: 16 residues. Germline lookup yields CDR1 SGHVS and CDR2 FQNEAQ. With V trimmed by 3 bases and J by 2 bases, 7 bases remained unmatched. The CDR3 DNA sequence: TGTGCCAGCAGCTTGATGGGGACAGGGGCCCCCTACGAGCAGTACTTC. Encoded protein: CASSLMGTGAPYEQYF.

The chain is built from TRBV11-2 and TRBJ2-7; TRBD1 might be the D (6 bases). This CDR3 contains 13 residues. V shed 0 bases and J shed 6 bases, with 9 bases lying between them. Germline V lookup: CDR1 SGHAT, CDR2 FQNNGV. The CDR3 bases are TGTGCCAGCAGCTTAGATTACAGGGTCGAGCAGTACTTC. Translated, it gives CASSLDYRVEQYF. The full variable domain, its missing parts supplied by reference TRBV11-2 and TRBJ2-7, is EAGVAQSPRYKIIEKRQSVAFWCNPISGHATLYWYQQILGQGPKLLIQFQNNGVVDDSQLPKDRFSAERLKGVDSTLKIQPAKLEDSAVYLCASSLDYRVEQYFGPGTRLTVT.

A few counts support this clone. This chain joins TRBV11-2 and TRBJ1-4; 7 bases agree with TRBD1. From germline, CDR1 is SGHAT and CDR2 FQNNGV. This CDR3 is 14 amino acids long. V lost 5 bases, J lost 2 bases, and 2 bases stayed unmatched. The CDR3 loop is CASSPDRTNEKLFF. The CDR3 DNA reads as TGTGCCAGCAGCCCGGACAGGACTAATGAAAAACTGTTTTTT.

This clone was recorded a few times. The chain has TRBV5-6 and TRBJ2-5; 12 nucleotides agree with TRBD2. Germline CDR1 and CDR2: SGHDT and YYEEEE. The ends lost 1 base at V and 7 bases at J; junction bases unmatched: 8. There are 16 residues in the CDR3. The chain's CDR3 is CASSLPLAGGPRTQYF. DNA of the CDR3: TGTGCCAGCAGCTTGCCGCTAGCGGGAGGGCCAAGGACCCAGTACTTC.

The chain employs TRBV7-9 and TRBJ2-1; 9 nucleotides line up with TRBD2. The CDR3 length is 17 residues. V was clipped by 6 bases and J by 0 bases; unmatched bases: 9. In germline, CDR1 is SEHNR, CDR2 FQNEAQ (reference sequence). The DNA of the CDR3 is TGTGCCAGCAGAGCTAGCGGGACCGGTCGCTCCTACAATGAGCAGTTCTTC. Amino acids: CASRASGTGRSYNEQFF. Full variable domain (outside the CDR3, taken from reference TRBV7-9 and TRBJ2-1): DTGVSQNPRHKITKRGQNVTFRCDPISEHNRLYWYRQTLGQGPEFLTYFQNEAQLEKSRLLSDRFSAERPKGSFSTLEIQRTEQGDSAMYLCASRASGTGRSYNEQFFGPGTRLTVL.

The V and J genes are TRBV30 and TRBJ1-2, with 8 nucleotides matching TRBD1. The CDR3 spans 14 residues. From germline, CDR1 is GTSNPN and CDR2 SVGIG (reference sequence). Trimming removed 0 bases from V and 7 bases from J; junction bases left unmatched: 7. The CDR3 DNA reads TGTGCCTGGAGTGTAGGCAGGGGGCGCGTTGGCTACACCTTC. Translating gives CAWSVGRGRVGYTF.

The chain uses TRBV5-1 and TRBJ2-3, with 8 nucleotides matching TRBD2. This CDR3 has 15 amino acids. J was trimmed by 6 bases and V by 0 bases; bases with no gene match: 6. Germline V gene data show CDR1 as SGHRS and CDR2 as YFSETQ. The CDR3 sequence: CASSLAERERDTQYF. The DNA of the CDR3 is TGCGCCAGCAGCTTGGCCGAGCGGGAGAGGGATACGCAGTATTTT.

The gene calls are TRBV2 and TRBJ2-7; maybe TRBD1 (5 bases). The germline CDR1 and CDR2 sequences are SNHLY and FYNNEI. Trimming left V 3 bases short and J 3 bases short, with 9 bases between. This CDR3 region has 13 residues. The CDR3 DNA sequence: TGTGCCAGCAGTGACAGGGCAAACTACGAGCAGTACTTC. This sequence encodes CASSDRANYEQYF.

The chain combines TRBV30 with TRBJ2-2; 10 bases agree with TRBD2. CDR1 is GTSNPN, CDR2 SVGIG, per germline (reference sequence). This CDR3 spans 17 amino acids. The ends lost 1 base at V and 2 bases at J; junction bases unmatched: 7. The CDR3 spells CAWSAWLAGANTGELFF. As DNA, the CDR3 is TGTGCCTGGAGTGCCTGGCTAGCGGGGGCAAACACCGGGGAGCTGTTTTTT. Full variable domain (rest looked up from reference TRBV30 and TRBJ2-2): SQTIHQWPATLVQPVGSPLSLECTVEGTSNPNLYWYRQAAGRGLQLLFYSVGIGQISSEVPQNLSASRPQDRQFILSSKKLLLSDSGFYLCAWSAWLAGANTGELFFGEGSRLTVL.

V is TRBV25-1 and J is TRBJ2-7; 7 nucleotides line up with TRBD2. The CDR3 has 15 residues. Germline V gene lookup returns CDR1 MGHDK and CDR2 SYGVNS. V was clipped by 5 bases and J by 7 bases; unmatched bases: 14. This CDR3 reads CASSSRAGPPREQYF. The CDR3 DNA reads TGTGCCAGCAGTTCTCGAGCGGGGCCTCCGAGAGAGCAGTACTTC.

This sequence joins TRBV4-1 and TRBJ1-4; 10 bases agree with TRBD1. The CDR3 loop spans 19 amino acids. The germline V gene encodes CDR1 MGHRA and CDR2 YSYEKL. V gave up 6 bases and J gave up 10 bases; unmatched junction bases: 23. CDR3 DNA sequence: TGCGCCAGCAGTCATCCGGTGGGACAGGGGACGATGCGGGGGGGAAAACTGTTTTTT. Translating it yields CASSHPVGQGTMRGGKLFF.

In this sample, this clone turned up a few times. The V call is TRBV7-6, the J call TRBJ2-2, with 7 bases lining up with TRBD2. V lost 2 bases and J lost 0; bases outside the gene matches: 9. Germline V CDR1 and CDR2: SGHVS, FNYEAQ. This CDR3 contains 18 residues. CDR3: CASSLRPSSGTNTGELFF. The CDR3 nucleotides are TGTGCCAGCAGCTTACGTCCCTCTAGCGGCACGAACACCGGGGAGCTGTTTTTT. The complete variable domain, with remaining parts taken from reference TRBV7-6 and TRBJ2-2, reads GAGVSQSPRYKVTKRGQDVALRCDPISGHVSLYWYRQALGQGPEFLTYFNYEAQQDKSGLPNDRFSAERPEGSISTLTIQRTEQRDSAMYRCASSLRPSSGTNTGELFFGEGSRLTVL.

The chain recombines TRBV28 with TRBJ1-5, with D tentatively TRBD1 (5 bases). CDR1 and CDR2 from the germline V gene are MDHEN and SYDVKM. V lost 1 base, J lost 3 bases, and 13 bases lay in between. The CDR3 is 16 amino acids. The CDR3 nucleotides read TGTGCCAGCAGTTTATATCGGTCAGGGATCAATCAGCCCCAGCATTTT. It specifies CASSLYRSGINQPQHF.

This chain joins TRBV29-1 and TRBJ2-3; the match to TRBD2 covers 10 bases. This CDR3 is 15 amino acids long. Germline V CDR1 and CDR2: SQVTM, ANQGSEA. V was clipped by 6 bases and J by 0 bases; unmatched bases: 6. This CDR3 reads CSVAGTSASTDTQYF. The CDR3 coding sequence is TGCAGCGTGGCCGGGACTAGCGCTAGCACAGATACGCAGTATTTT.

The sample holds one count of this clone. CDR3 residues: CASSQEGRGKNIQYF. The CDR3 DNA follows: TGCGCCAGCAGCCAAGAGGGCAGGGGCAAAAACATTCAGTACTTC. The chain joins TRBV4-1 to TRBJ2-4, with a tentative D call TRBD1 (6 bases). CDR3 length: 15 amino acids. Trimming removed 0 bases at V and 3 bases at J, with 9 bases between. Germline lookup yields CDR1 MGHRA and CDR2 YSYEKL.

The V gene is TRBV3-1 (or the pseudogene TRBV3-2), the J gene TRBJ1-4, with D perhaps matching TRBD1 (5 bases). CDR1 is LGHDT, CDR2 YNNKEL, per germline (reference sequence). This CDR3 region has 16 residues. V gave up 2 bases and J gave up 3 bases, with 13 bases separating them. The CDR3 protein is CASSQRRGTANEKLFF. The DNA of the CDR3 is TGTGCCAGCAGCCAAAGGCGGGGCACTGCTAATGAAAAACTGTTTTTT.

The chain employs TRBV19 and TRBJ1-1, with D hard to call. Per the germline V gene, CDR1 is LNHDA and CDR2 is SQIVND (reference sequence). V dropped 7 bases and J dropped 4 bases, with 16 bases sitting between them. The CDR3 loop spans 14 amino acids. This chain's CDR3 is CASTSRFMATEAFF. Here the CDR3 DNA reads TGTGCCAGTACCTCACGCTTTATGGCCACTGAAGCTTTCTTT.

The rearrangement links TRBV6-5 to TRBJ2-7, with 12 bases matching TRBD1. The CDR3 sequence is 16 residues long. Germline values: CDR1 MNHEY, CDR2 SVGAGI. V was clipped by 0 bases and J by 4 bases; unmatched bases: 4. The CDR3 here is CASSYSGTGGGYEQYF. Written as DNA, the CDR3 is TGTGCCAGCAGTTACTCAGGGACAGGGGGCGGGTACGAGCAGTACTTC.

This clone appeared many times. The chain employs TRBV1 and TRBJ2-1; no check of the table's D call, TRBD2, against the DNA was made. TRBV1 is shown as a pseudogene. The CDR3 runs 17 residues. The CDR3: CTSSQDKSSGGYNEQFF. The CDR3 region has the DNA TGCACCAGCAGCCAAGATAAGTCTAGCGGGGGATACAATGAGCAGTTCTTC.

The chain uses TRBV5-1 and TRBJ2-5; D is possibly TRBD2 (6 bases). Germline-derived CDR1 and CDR2 are SGHRS and YFSETQ. The CDR3 loop spans 16 amino acids. Between the trimmed V and J ends, which lost 0 bases and 4 bases, there was a span of 16 bases. CDR3 amino acids: CASSLGRDSGAETQYF. DNA of the CDR3: TGCGCCAGCAGCTTGGGGCGGGATAGTGGCGCAGAGACCCAGTACTTC.

The genes are TRBV6-5 and TRBJ1-2; TRBD1 matches at 9 bases. V was pared by 8 bases and J by 7 bases, with 11 bases of the junction left unmatched. The V gene's germline CDR1 is MNHEY and CDR2 SVGAGI. This CDR3 has 14 amino acids. CDR3 sequence: CASGDRARSGGYTF. The CDR3, as DNA: TGTGCCAGCGGGGACAGGGCGAGAAGCGGTGGCTACACCTTC.

This clone appeared a few times. The chain joins TRBV18 to TRBJ2-5; 8 nucleotides align to TRBD2. Germline loops: CDR1 KGHSH, CDR2 LQKENI. The trim removed 10 bases at V and 3 bases at J, leaving 10 bases unmatched. This CDR3 has 14 residues. The CDR3 spells CATQREKWEETQYF. The CDR3 DNA reads as TGTGCCACCCAGCGGGAGAAGTGGGAAGAGACCCAGTACTTC.

CDR3 amino acids: CASSFLNEKLFF. DNA for the CDR3: TGTGCCAGCAGCTTTCTTAATGAAAAACTGTTTTTT. The chain links TRBV5-8 to TRBJ1-4; D is unresolved. This CDR3 comprises 12 residues. Germline CDR1 is SGHTS and CDR2 is YDEGEE. V was trimmed by 2 bases and J by 4 bases, leaving 3 bases between them. The full variable domain, with the rest looked up from reference TRBV5-8 and TRBJ1-4, is EAGVTQSPTHLIKTRGQQATLRCSPISGHTSVYWYQQALGLGLQFLLWYDEGEERNRGNFPPRFSGRQFPNYSSELNVNALELEDSALYLCASSFLNEKLFFGSGTQLSVL.

The J gene is TRBJ1-5, the V gene TRBV5-6, with D uncertain. There are 15 residues in the CDR3. Trimming stripped 1 base from V and 0 bases from J, with 8 bases between. In germline, CDR1 is SGHDT, CDR2 YYEEEE. CDR3: CASSLRSYSNQPQHF. In DNA, the CDR3 is TGTGCCAGCAGCTTGCGGTCCTATAGCAATCAGCCCCAGCATTTT.

The chain has TRBV3-1 (or the pseudogene TRBV3-2) and TRBJ2-1; 9 nucleotides line up with TRBD2. The CDR3 runs to 18 residues. Germline CDR1 LGHDT, CDR2 YNNKEL (reference sequence). V dropped 0 bases and J dropped 4; count of bases not matched to a gene: 10. CDR3: CASSQDHPSGRQYNEQFF. CDR3 sequence (DNA): TGTGCCAGCAGCCAAGATCACCCCAGCGGGAGGCAGTACAATGAGCAGTTCTTC.

By its share, this clone is medium-sized. The chain employs TRBV7-9 and TRBJ1-2; D gene uncertain. Germline CDR1 reads SEHNR; CDR2 reads FQNEAQ (reference sequence). Trimming shortened V by 7 bases and J by 5 bases, and 2 bases separated the two germline ends. There are 9 residues in the CDR3. The CDR3 is CASIYGYTF. CDR3 DNA: TGTGCCAGCATATATGGCTACACCTTC.

The chain employs TRBV3-1 (or the pseudogene TRBV3-2) and TRBJ1-4, with D tentatively TRBD1 (6 bases). Trimming cost V 2 bases and J 2 bases, with 6 bases left between them. The CDR3 totals 14 residues. CDR1 LGHDT and CDR2 YNNKEL come from the germline V gene (reference sequence). CDR3 bases: TGTGCCAGCAGCCAACAGGGGACTAATGAAAAACTGTTTTTT. It is translated as CASSQQGTNEKLFF.

The chain uses TRBV5-5 and TRBJ2-1, with TRBD2 matching over 12 bases. The germline V gene encodes CDR1 SGHKS and CDR2 YYEKEE (reference sequence). This CDR3 spans 16 amino acids. V lost 3 bases, J lost 3 bases, and 4 bases stayed unmatched. The CDR3 is CASSSGLAGGYNEQFF. CDR3 nucleotide sequence: TGTGCCAGCAGCTCGGGACTAGCGGGTGGCTACAATGAGCAGTTCTTC.

V and J are TRBV28 and TRBJ1-5, with TRBD1 identical over 7 bases. V shed 2 bases, J shed 3 bases, and the junction held 4 bases outside the gene matches. The length of the CDR3 is 15 residues. The V gene's germline CDR1 is MDHEN and CDR2 SYDVKM. CDR3 protein: CASSLPTGFNQPQHF. The CDR3 nucleotides read TGTGCCAGCAGTTTACCGACAGGGTTCAATCAGCCCCAGCATTTT.